The 31 T cell receptor beta chains presented below share a single source sample, sequenced in a study of identifying expanded T cells in peripheral blood. Sequencing was performed with immunoSEQ multiplex PCR; in TCRdb, only in-frame clones are kept and a portion is missing. The repertoire consists of 70,000 to 95,000 clones, with roughly 90% occurring once and the leading ten covering 3.9%. Sequencing was carried out using blood. All receptors derive from a person between 18 and 70 years old in good health.

This clone was picked up one time. The chain joins TRBV7-3 to TRBJ2-7, with D perhaps being TRBD1 or TRBD2 (5 bases each). Trimming took off 4 bases at V and 6 bases at J, with 22 bases between the two ends. This CDR3 contains 16 residues. The germline V gene has CDR1 SGHTA and CDR2 FQGTGA. The CDR3 reads CASSSSGRAGACEQYF. The CDR3 DNA reads TGTGCCAGCAGCTCGTCGGGACGGGCCGGGGCCTGCGAGCAGTACTTC.

This clone is medium-sized. The chain has TRBV6-1 and TRBJ1-2; possible D gene TRBD1, 5 bases. V was trimmed by 7 bases and J by 4 bases, leaving 19 bases between them. CDR1 and CDR2 from the germline V gene are MNHNS and SASEGT. This CDR3 contains 15 residues. The chain's CDR3 is CASISGAPRGYGYTF. In nucleotides, the CDR3 is TGTGCCAGCATTTCCGGGGCCCCAAGGGGCTATGGCTACACCTTC.

The chain is built from TRBV5-1 and TRBJ2-1; TRBD1 matches at 8 bases. The CDR3 has 14 amino acids. The V and J ends lost 1 base and 9 bases, in that order; junction bases with no gene match: 6. CDR1 is SGHRS, CDR2 YFSETQ, per germline. This chain's CDR3 is CASSLRTGKSEQFF. The CDR3 bases are TGCGCCAGCAGCTTGAGGACAGGGAAAAGTGAGCAGTTCTTC.

The chain is built from TRBV5-6 and TRBJ2-5; D is undetermined. The V end was cut by 2 bases, the J end by 2 bases, with 22 bases between. The germline V gene encodes CDR1 SGHDT and CDR2 YYEEEE. The CDR3 sequence is 18 residues long. The DNA of the CDR3 is TGTGCCAGCAGCTTCTTGGCCTCCCCTAGGGTGCAGCAAGAGACCCAGTACTTC. Protein sequence: CASSFLASPRVQQETQYF.

The rearrangement links TRBV7-8 to TRBJ1-3; D is ambiguous. Trimming cost V 2 bases and J 0 bases, with 17 bases left between them. The germline V gene has CDR1 SGHVS and CDR2 FQNEAQ. This CDR3 has 18 residues. CDR3 loop: CASSLRRFPDTSGNTIYF. In nucleotides, the CDR3 is TGTGCCAGCAGCTTACGAAGATTCCCGGATACCTCTGGAAACACCATATATTTT.

The chain recombines TRBV7-3 with TRBJ2-5, with TRBD1 identical over 12 bases. The CDR3 length is 16 residues. The germline V gene encodes CDR1 SGHTA and CDR2 FQGTGA. V shed 5 bases and J 5 bases; nucleotides not matched to a gene: 9. CDR3 DNA sequence: TGTGCCAGCAGCCTCTCCGGGACAGGGGGCGTGGAGACCCAGTACTTC. It yields the protein CASSLSGTGGVETQYF.

The chain carries TRBV29-1 and TRBJ2-7, with 9 bases lining up with TRBD1. The CDR3 consists of 13 residues. The V gene end was trimmed by 7 bases and the J gene end by 5 bases; junction bases not matched to a gene: 9. Germline V gene sequence: CDR1 SQVTM, CDR2 ANQGSEA. The CDR3 here is CSGLLDRGDEQYF. The CDR3 nucleotides are TGCAGCGGACTATTGGACAGGGGCGACGAGCAGTACTTC.

V usage is TRBV7-2 and J usage is TRBJ1-3, with D unclear. Germline V gene sequence: CDR1 SGHTA, CDR2 FQGNSA. V was clipped by 7 bases and J by 2 bases, with 3 bases between them. The CDR3 sequence is 11 residues long. CDR3: CASTTGNTIYF. The CDR3 DNA is TGTGCCAGCACCACTGGAAACACCATATATTTT.

This clone has just one count. This chain joins TRBV4-2 and TRBJ2-7; D gene uncertain. This CDR3 has 13 residues. The germline V gene has CDR1 LGHNA and CDR2 YNFKEQ. Trimming removed 4 bases at V and 3 bases at J, with 10 bases between. The CDR3 region is CASSRTENYEQYF. As DNA, the CDR3 is TGTGCCAGCAGCCGGACGGAGAACTACGAGCAGTACTTC.

The table lists this clone with a count of one. This chain connects TRBV9 to TRBJ2-2, with D unresolved. The V and J ends lost 3 bases and 10 bases respectively, with 7 bases between them. The germline V gene has CDR1 SGDLS and CDR2 YYNGEE. The CDR3 has 11 residues. The CDR3 is CASSATSELFF. For the CDR3, the DNA is TGTGCCAGCAGCGCAACCTCGGAGCTGTTTTTT. The whole variable domain, remainder taken from reference TRBV9 and TRBJ2-2, is DSGVTQTPKHLITATGQRVTLRCSPRSGDLSVYWYQQSLDQGLQFLIQYYNGEERAKGNILERFSAQQFPDLHSELNLSSLELGDSALYFCASSATSELFFGEGSRLTVL.

The J gene is TRBJ2-1, the V gene TRBV6-4; 9 bases are a match to TRBD2. Germline values: CDR1 MRHNA, CDR2 SNTAGT. The V gene end was trimmed by 2 bases and the J gene end by 6 bases; junction bases not matched to a gene: 8. The CDR3 contains 16 residues. The CDR3 loop is CASSDHTSGPSNEQFF. The CDR3 DNA reads TGTGCCAGCAGTGACCATACTAGCGGGCCTTCCAATGAGCAGTTCTTC.

The V and J genes are TRBV4-1 and TRBJ1-4, with TRBD1 matching 7 bases. The germline CDR1 and CDR2 sequences are MGHRA and YSYEKL. This CDR3 has 15 residues. The J segment lost 8 bases and the V segment lost 0 bases, leaving 6 bases of the junction unmatched. As DNA, the CDR3 is TGCGCCAGCAGCCAAGATAGGAGGGGGCGCGAAAAACTGTTTTTT. This encodes CASSQDRRGREKLFF.

This clone was observed once. Germline and junction disagree at one end, which may indicate a read error. The chain employs TRBV2 and TRBJ2-1, with TRBD1 matching over 10 bases. The CDR3 loop spans 15 amino acids. Germline V gives CDR1 SNHLY, CDR2 FYNNEI. The CDR3 region is CASRDGTGDYNEQFF. CDR3 sequence (DNA): TGTGCCAGCCGTGACGGGACAGGGGACTACAATGAGCAGTTCTTC.

The chain carries TRBV18 and TRBJ1-2; TRBD1 is a possible D gene (5 bases). V lost 1 base and J 4 bases, leaving 13 bases between the germline ends. There are 15 residues in the CDR3. Germline CDR1 and CDR2: KGHSH and LQKENI. The CDR3 sequence is CASSPLETAPYGYTF. CDR3 DNA: TGTGCCAGCTCACCACTCGAGACAGCCCCCTATGGCTACACCTTC.

This clone was detected once. The chain carries TRBV7-9 and TRBJ2-2, with TRBD2 identical over 14 bases. Germline V lookup: CDR1 SEHNR, CDR2 FQNEAQ (reference sequence). The CDR3 loop spans 17 amino acids. The V gene end was trimmed by 5 bases and the J gene end by 7 bases; junction bases not matched to a gene: 9. CDR3 DNA: TGTGCCAGCAGCCTCCCAGGACTAGCGGGGGGCCTCGGGGAGCTGTTTTTT. This translates into CASSLPGLAGGLGELFF.

The chain combines TRBV5-1 with TRBJ2-5, with D perhaps matching TRBD2 (6 bases). The germline V and J ends were trimmed by 4 bases and 4 bases, with 17 bases remaining between them. CDR1 and CDR2 (germline): SGHRS, YFSETQ. CDR3 size: 15 residues. CDR3: CASSPAGTGSETQYF. The CDR3 DNA is TGCGCCAGCAGCCCGGCGGGGACTGGCTCAGAGACCCAGTACTTC.

The V and J genes are TRBV6-1 and TRBJ1-2; D unclear. The CDR3 contains 12 residues. Germline values: CDR1 MNHNS, CDR2 SASEGT. Between the trimmed V and J ends, which lost 0 bases and 8 bases, there was a span of 7 bases. The CDR3 is CASSEATVGYTF. The CDR3 DNA reads TGTGCCAGCAGTGAAGCTACAGTAGGCTACACCTTC.

The chain uses TRBV27 and TRBJ1-5; 8 nucleotides agree with TRBD1. Trimming took 3 bases from V and 7 from J; bases not matched to a gene: 2. There are 13 residues in the CDR3. Germline CDR1 reads MNHEY; CDR2 reads SMNVEV (reference sequence). CDR3 residues: CASSLTGAQPQHF. CDR3 coding DNA: TGTGCCAGCAGTTTGACAGGGGCACAGCCCCAGCATTTT.

The V and J genes are TRBV28 and TRBJ1-6, with D tentatively TRBD1 (5 bases). V lost 2 bases, J lost 7 bases, and 6 bases lay in between. The germline CDR1 and CDR2 sequences are MDHEN and SYDVKM. CDR3 length: 13 amino acids. The CDR3 is CASSLRGNSPLHF. In DNA, the CDR3 is TGTGCCAGCAGTTTAAGGGGAAATTCACCCCTCCACTTT.

Only one count was recorded for this clone. The chain has TRBV5-6 and TRBJ1-5, with 7 bases that match TRBD1. The CDR3 has 16 amino acids. Germline CDR1 is SGHDT and CDR2 is YYEEEE. Trimming took 4 bases from V and 2 from J; bases not matched to a gene: 9. The CDR3 loop reads CASSTSGQEGNQPQHF. The DNA for the CDR3 is TGTGCCAGCAGCACCTCCGGACAGGAGGGCAATCAGCCCCAGCATTTT.

The V and J genes are TRBV7-9 and TRBJ2-1, with 10 bases fitting TRBD1. Germline trimming cut 7 bases from V and 4 bases from J; bases unmatched to any gene: 10. CDR3 length: 16 residues. The V gene's germline CDR1 is SEHNR and CDR2 FQNEAQ (reference sequence). CDR3 protein: CASIFSGTGAYNEQFF. CDR3 nucleotides: TGTGCCAGCATCTTTTCGGGGACAGGGGCTTACAATGAGCAGTTCTTC.

The gene calls are TRBV5-1 and TRBJ1-4, with D possibly being TRBD1 (5 bases). V lost 0 bases and J lost 2, with 11 bases in between. The CDR3 runs 16 residues. Looked up from germline, CDR1 is SGHRS and CDR2 is YFSETQ. This chain's CDR3 is CASSLAPGRTNEKLFF. CDR3 bases: TGCGCCAGCAGCTTGGCCCCGGGACGGACTAATGAAAAACTGTTTTTT.

The chain uses TRBV15 and TRBJ2-3, with D tentatively TRBD2 (5 bases). This CDR3 comprises 14 residues. The V gene lost 4 bases and the J gene lost 4 bases, with 12 bases spanning the gap. Germline V gives CDR1 LNHNV, CDR2 YYDKDF (reference sequence). CDR3 DNA sequence: TGTGCCACCAGCATTCCGGGATCGTCAGATACGCAGTATTTT. Its translation: CATSIPGSSDTQYF.

This sequence joins TRBV2 and TRBJ2-7; 7 bases are a match to TRBD2. This CDR3 spans 15 amino acids. J was trimmed by 5 bases and V by 4 bases; bases with no gene match: 11. Germline loops: CDR1 SNHLY, CDR2 FYNNEI. The CDR3 sequence: CASSAAGRGKNEQYF. DNA of the CDR3: TGTGCCAGCAGTGCCGCAGGGAGGGGTAAAAACGAGCAGTACTTC.

This clone came up once. The chain employs TRBV5-5 and TRBJ1-1; D gene unclear. Germline CDR1 reads SGHKS; CDR2 reads YYEKEE (reference sequence). V was shortened by 4 bases and J by 2 bases, with 9 bases between the two germline ends. The CDR3 sequence is 13 residues long. The CDR3: CASSGQYNTEAFF. Written as DNA, the CDR3 is TGTGCCAGCAGCGGTCAATACAACACTGAAGCTTTCTTT. Drawing the rest from reference TRBV5-5 and TRBJ1-1, the complete variable domain is DAGVTQSPTHLIKTRGQQVTLRCSPISGHKSVSWYQQVLGQGPQFIFQYYEKEERGRGNFPDRFSARQFPNYSSELNVNALLLGDSALYLCASSGQYNTEAFFGQGTRLTVV.

This clone came up once. The rearrangement links TRBV5-1 to TRBJ2-3; a possible D gene is TRBD1 (5 bases). V lost 0 bases, J lost 5 bases, and 10 bases lay in between. The germline V gene encodes CDR1 SGHRS and CDR2 YFSETQ. CDR3 length: 14 residues. CDR3: CASSLGQGIDTQYF. CDR3 in DNA: TGCGCCAGCAGCTTGGGGCAGGGAATAGATACGCAGTATTTT.

The V call is TRBV28, the J call TRBJ2-7, with D perhaps matching TRBD2 (5 bases). The CDR3 contains 14 residues. Per germline, CDR1 MDHEN and CDR2 SYDVKM. V shed 7 bases and J shed 3 bases, with 16 bases lying between them. CDR3 bases: TGTGCCAGCATCCTAAATCGGGGAGACTACGAGCAGTACTTC. Protein sequence: CASILNRGDYEQYF.

A few counts support this clone. This chain links TRBV9 with TRBJ2-1; either TRBD1 or TRBD2 may supply D (5 bases each). This CDR3 spans 16 amino acids. The germline V and J ends were trimmed by 2 bases and 7 bases, with 19 bases remaining between them. CDR1 is SGDLS, CDR2 YYNGEE, per germline. Here the CDR3 reads CASSVGWGRAGNEQFF. The CDR3, as DNA: TGTGCCAGCAGCGTGGGTTGGGGGAGAGCCGGGAATGAGCAGTTCTTC.

V and J are TRBV14 and TRBJ2-7; D unclear. This CDR3 contains 15 residues. The germline CDR1 and CDR2 sequences are SGHDN and FVKESK. Trimming removed 1 base from V and 2 bases from J, with 12 bases in between. This CDR3 reads CASSQGGPAAYEQYF. CDR3 nucleotides: TGTGCCAGCAGCCAAGGCGGACCCGCAGCCTACGAGCAGTACTTC.

The V and J genes are TRBV2 and TRBJ1-1; no clear D. This CDR3 region has 12 residues. V lost 2 bases and J lost 0, with 1 base in between. Per germline, CDR1 SNHLY and CDR2 FYNNEI. CDR3 sequence reads: CASSELNTEAFF. CDR3 nucleotide sequence: TGTGCCAGCAGTGAACTGAACACTGAAGCTTTCTTT.

There are a few counts of this clone. The rearrangement links TRBV5-1 to TRBJ1-3; weak D call: TRBD1 (5 bases). V was pared by 0 bases and J by 4 bases, with 17 bases between. The CDR3 loop spans 17 amino acids. The germline CDR1 and CDR2 sequences are SGHRS and YFSETQ. The CDR3 here is CASSLELTWGSGNTIYF. CDR3 nucleotide sequence: TGCGCCAGCAGCTTGGAGCTAACGTGGGGCTCAGGAAACACCATATATTTT. The variable domain in full, completed from reference TRBV5-1 and TRBJ1-3, reads KAGVTQTPRYLIKTRGQQVTLSCSPISGHRSVSWYQQTPGQGLQFLFEYFSETQRNKGNFPGRFSGRQFSNSRSEMNVSTLELGDSALYLCASSLELTWGSGNTIYFGEGSWLTVV.